This TCR beta chain was recorded in a study of T cells in Graves' hyperthyroidism and ophthalmopathy. RNA transcripts gave rise to amplified TCR beta CDR3 regions. A first-round RT-PCR of the TCR CDR3 used the HTBI primer set. MiXCR, run by TCRdb on the multiplex PCR reads, gives a single entry per CDR3 protein. The sample records about 360,000 distinct CDR3 sequences, 13% being singletons. The sequence derives from a woman aged 18-30 years with Graves' hyperthyroidism. The sample was blood.

The CDR3 reads CASSRDRDSGNTIYF. In DNA, the CDR3 is TGTGCCAGCAGTCGGGACCGTGACTCTGGAAACACCATATATTTT. This chain connects TRBV28 to TRBJ1-3; D perhaps matches TRBD1 (5 bases). V gave up 5 bases and J gave up 0 bases, with 11 bases separating them. CDR3 length: 15 amino acids. Germline V gives CDR1 MDHEN, CDR2 SYDVKM.